This TCR beta chain comes out of a study of breast tumors, draining lymph nodes, adjacent tissues. MiXCR, run by TCRdb on the multiplex PCR reads, gives a single entry per CDR3 protein. Of some 100,000 distinct CDR3 sequences in the sample, around 20% are singletons; the top ten hold 1% to 1.5%. Breast cancer patients provided tissue from their axillary draining lymph nodes. Findings and caveats of the study: Compared with lymph nodes, tumors were less diverse; compared with nontumor tissue, more. Luminal-like breast cancer showed significantly higher tumor–nontumor repertoire similarity than basal-like.

CDR1 and CDR2 from the germline V gene are MNHEY and SVGAGI. The V segment lost 5 bases and the J segment 9 bases; nucleotides outside the gene matches: 8. This CDR3 spans 14 amino acids. With respect to this clonotype: Antigen: not known. This could be a read error, since a much larger clone is one nucleotide away.

The chain links TRBV6-5 to TRBJ2-2; 8 bases are a match to TRBD1. Sequenced material: axillary lymph node tissue. The receptor's source is a female donor with breast cancer. Some clones in this sample may be carry-over from other donors' samples. The DNA for the CDR3 is TGTGCCAGCAGTGGACAGGGTCAGGCCAGGGAGCTGTTTTTT. Protein product: CASSGQGQARELFF.